Presented here are 27 T cell receptor beta chains from one specimen sequenced in a study of blood T cells in healthy people across ages. A sample-barcoded 5' primer and a J-beta primer mix were used in a second PCR of roughly 7 to 12 cycles. TCRdb re-called the 5' RACE reads through MiXCR, storing one row per CDR3 protein. The sample has 450,000 to 600,000 distinct CDR3 sequences, about a quarter seen once; the top ten hold approximately 4%. These same data were also listed under a study on T cells of mothers and their children.

The sequencing sample was made of blood. The receptors come from a boy between 2 and 15 years old in good health.

J is TRBJ2-5 and V is TRBV29-1; weak D call: TRBD2 (5 bases). There are 13 residues in the CDR3. V shed 8 bases and J shed 3 bases, with 16 bases lying between them. Germline CDR1 is SQVTM and CDR2 is ANQGSEA. The CDR3 DNA follows: TGCAGCCTAAAGACGACGGAGGAAGAGACCCAGTACTTC. This encodes CSLKTTEEETQYF.

This clonotype was recorded a few times. The chain carries TRBV3-1 and TRBJ2-5; 15 nucleotides agree with TRBD2. V was clipped by 4 bases and J by 2 bases; unmatched bases: 5. The germline V gene has CDR1 LGHDT and CDR2 YNNKEL (reference sequence). This CDR3 is 17 amino acids long. The CDR3 DNA sequence: TGTGCCAGCAGCCCGATCGGGACTAGCGGGAGGCAAGAGACCCAGTACTTC. Translation: CASSPIGTSGRQETQYF.

J is TRBJ2-1 and V is TRBV12-3 or TRBV12-4; possible D gene TRBD2, 7 bases. Between the trimmed V and J ends, which lost 3 bases and 1 base, there was a span of 13 bases. The CDR3 is 16 residues long. The CDR3 reads CASSLGGAISYNEQFF. CDR3 sequence (DNA): TGTGCCAGCAGTTTGGGGGGGGCCATATCCTACAATGAGCAGTTCTTC.

The rearrangement joins TRBV15 to TRBJ2-5; D possibly corresponds to TRBD2 (5 bases). CDR3 length: 16 amino acids. Per germline, CDR1 LNHNV and CDR2 YYDKDF (reference sequence). V was pared by 1 base and J by 2 bases, with 14 bases between. In nucleotides, the CDR3 is TGTGCCACCAGCAGAGCGGGGTCAGGTGGGCAAGAGACCCAGTACTTC. As protein: CATSRAGSGGQETQYF. The full variable domain, its missing parts supplied by reference TRBV15 and TRBJ2-5, is DAMVIQNPRYQVTQFGKPVTLSCSQTLNHNVMYWYQQKSSQAPKLLFHYYDKDFNNEADTPDNFQSRRPNTSFCFLDIRSPGLGDTAMYLCATSRAGSGGQETQYFGPGTRLLVL.

This clonotype was counted between two and nine times. This chain uses TRBV2 with TRBJ2-5; perhaps TRBD2 as D (6 bases). The DNA matches TRBJ2-1 better at its end, which makes the J call doubtful. The V gene's germline CDR1 is SNHLY and CDR2 FYNNEI. The CDR3 spans 15 residues. The CDR3 reads CASPAGLVPTSEQFF. The CDR3 DNA reads as TGTGCCAGCCCCGCGGGGCTAGTTCCGACCAGTGAGCAGTTCTTC.

The V and J genes are TRBV20-1 and TRBJ2-7; 11 nucleotides agree with TRBD2. The CDR3 has 14 residues. Unmatched junction bases numbered 5, after V lost 2 bases and J lost 5 bases. Germline CDR1 and CDR2: DFQATT and SNEGSKA (reference sequence). DNA of the CDR3: TGCAGTGCTAGATCGACTAGCGGGACCGACGAGCAGTACTTC. As protein: CSARSTSGTDEQYF.

The chain links TRBV12-3 or TRBV12-4 to TRBJ2-3; D possibly uses TRBD1 or TRBD2 (6 bases each). The V end lost 6 bases, the J end lost 4 bases, and 14 bases lay between the germline ends. The CDR3 sequence is 14 residues long. Here the CDR3 DNA reads TGTGCCAGCAGGACAGGATCTAGCGCAGATACGCAGTATTTT. Its protein product is CASRTGSSADTQYF.

The chain carries TRBV4-3 and TRBJ2-7; D may be TRBD2 (5 bases). Gene TRBJ2-5 matches the end of the DNA better, so the J call may be wrong. From germline, CDR1 is LGHNA and CDR2 YSLEER. The CDR3 has 15 amino acids. The CDR3 bases are TGCGCCAGCAGCCAAGATCTAGCCAGTCCAGAGACCCAGTACTTC. It codes for CASSQDLASPETQYF.

This chain connects TRBV20-1 to TRBJ2-7; D tentatively fits TRBD1 or TRBD2 (5 bases each). Trimming removed 0 bases at V and 5 bases at J, with 11 bases between. This CDR3 comprises 13 residues. Germline-derived CDR1 and CDR2 are DFQATT and SNEGSKA (reference sequence). As DNA, the CDR3 is TGCAGTGCTAGAGAAGGGGCGGAGGACGAGCAGTACTTC. Translated, it gives CSAREGAEDEQYF.

This clonotype has more than one count but fewer than ten. This CDR3 is CSAMPLTDNEQFF. The CDR3 DNA follows: TGCAGTGCTATGCCACTTACAGACAATGAGCAGTTCTTC. This rearrangement joins TRBV20-1 to TRBJ2-1; D is unclear. The CDR3 is 13 amino acids. CDR1 DFQATT and CDR2 SNEGSKA come from the germline V gene (reference sequence). V gave up 4 bases and J gave up 5 bases, with 12 bases separating them.

This chain joins TRBV7-8 and TRBJ1-3; no clear D. From germline, CDR1 is SGHVS and CDR2 FQNEAQ. The CDR3 is 16 amino acids. Trimming took 0 bases from V and 0 from J, leaving 9 bases between them. The CDR3 DNA sequence: TGTGCCAGCAGCTTAGCGGATGCCACCTCTGGAAACACCATATATTTT. Its protein product is CASSLADATSGNTIYF.

This sequence joins TRBV30 and TRBJ2-3, with 8 positions matching TRBD2. The CDR3 length is 13 residues. V lost 2 bases, J lost 3 bases, and 1 base stayed unmatched. Germline CDR1 and CDR2: GTSNPN and SVGIG (reference sequence). CDR3 in amino acids: CAWSREGTDTQYF. The CDR3 DNA is TGTGCCTGGAGTCGGGAGGGGACAGATACGCAGTATTTT. Filled out from reference TRBV30 and TRBJ2-3, the complete variable domain reads SQTIHQWPATLVQPVGSPLSLECTVEGTSNPNLYWYRQAAGRGLQLLFYSVGIGQISSEVPQNLSASRPQDRQFILSSKKLLLSDSGFYLCAWSREGTDTQYFGPGTRLTVL.

This clonotype has only a few counts. J is TRBJ2-1 and V is TRBV7-2, with 7 bases fitting TRBD2. V lost 4 bases to trimming and J lost 0 bases; unmatched junction nucleotides: 6. The CDR3 consists of 16 residues. Germline CDR1 and CDR2: SGHTA and FQGNSA. The CDR3 spells CASSSGPSGSYNEQFF. DNA for the CDR3: TGTGCCAGCAGCTCCGGCCCTAGCGGCTCCTACAATGAGCAGTTCTTC.

J is TRBJ1-1 and V is TRBV4-3; tentatively, D is TRBD1 (6 bases). The CDR3 spans 13 residues. Deletions cut 0 bases from V and 10 bases from J, with 12 bases between. Germline assignment: CDR1 LGHNA and CDR2 YSLEER. The CDR3 sequence: CASSQDQGKRAFF. The CDR3 DNA is TGCGCCAGCAGCCAAGATCAGGGGAAAAGAGCTTTCTTT.

The chain couples TRBV6-5 to TRBJ2-7; TRBD1 or TRBD2 may be the D gene (5 bases each). The V end was cut by 0 bases, the J end by 6 bases, with 9 bases between. The length of the CDR3 is 13 residues. The germline V gene has CDR1 MNHEY and CDR2 SVGAGI. The CDR3 region is CASSYSRGAEQYF. The CDR3 region has the DNA TGTGCCAGCAGTTACTCCCGGGGCGCCGAGCAGTACTTC.

The sample holds a few counts of this clonotype. This chain uses TRBV7-2 with TRBJ2-5; 9 nucleotides line up with TRBD2. There are 14 residues in the CDR3. The V gene's germline CDR1 is SGHTA and CDR2 FQGNSA. V shed 5 bases, J shed 5 bases, and the junction held 6 bases outside the gene matches. The CDR3 is CASSEGLASETQYF. The CDR3 nucleotides are TGTGCCAGCAGCGAGGGACTAGCTTCTGAGACCCAGTACTTC.

This chain links TRBV6-5 with TRBJ1-6; a possible D gene is TRBD1 (5 bases). CDR1 MNHEY and CDR2 SVGAGI come from the germline V gene. The CDR3 length is 14 residues. Trimming left V 7 bases short and J 3 bases short, with 10 bases between. This CDR3 reads CASNSGGYNSPLHF. CDR3 nucleotide sequence: TGTGCCAGCAATTCCGGGGGCTATAATTCACCCCTCCACTTT.

The chain uses TRBV7-9 and TRBJ2-1, with a tentative D call TRBD1 (6 bases). Germline-derived CDR1 and CDR2 are SEHNR and FQNEAQ (reference sequence). This CDR3 is 14 amino acids long. V gave up 3 bases and J gave up 2 bases, with 8 bases separating them. The CDR3 region has the DNA TGTGCCAGCAGCTTGCAGGGGCCCTACAATGAGCAGTTCTTC. Translating it yields CASSLQGPYNEQFF.

This sequence joins TRBV2 and TRBJ1-6; TRBD1 agrees at 10 bases. The germline V gene encodes CDR1 SNHLY and CDR2 FYNNEI. CDR3 length equals 15 residues. J lost 10 bases, V lost 4 bases, and 7 bases had no gene match. CDR3 in DNA: TGTGCCAGCAGTGGGAGGGACAGGGGTAGGTCACCCCTCCACTTT. This translates into CASSGRDRGRSPLHF.

The chain has TRBV27 and TRBJ1-5, with no clear D. The CDR3 consists of 17 residues. The germline V and J ends were trimmed by 5 bases and 0 bases, with 17 bases remaining between them. Germline V gene data show CDR1 as MNHEY and CDR2 as SMNVEV (reference sequence). CDR3 nucleotide sequence: TGTGCCAGCAGTCTTAGATGGTCTTCAATTAGCAATCAGCCCCAGCATTTT. Protein product: CASSLRWSSISNQPQHF.

This clonotype was seen repeatedly, ten times or more. The chain links TRBV7-2 to TRBJ1-6; D gene ambiguous. V was trimmed by 1 base and J by 8 bases, leaving 3 bases between them. Germline assignment: CDR1 SGHTA and CDR2 FQGNSA. The CDR3 has 12 residues. The CDR3 sequence is CASSLDDSPLHF. In nucleotides, the CDR3 is TGTGCCAGCAGCTTAGATGATTCACCCCTCCACTTT.

This clonotype was picked up a small number of times. The chain carries TRBV27 and TRBJ1-2, with D possibly being TRBD1 (5 bases). The germline CDR1 and CDR2 sequences are MNHEY and SMNVEV (reference sequence). V gave up 5 bases and J gave up 4 bases, with 14 bases separating them. The CDR3 length is 14 residues. The CDR3 bases are TGTGCCAGCAGTGCCCCAGGGCGCGGCTATGGCTACACCTTC. It translates to CASSAPGRGYGYTF.

This rearrangement joins TRBV19 to TRBJ2-1, with D unresolved. CDR3 length equals 13 residues. Germline CDR1 is LNHDA and CDR2 is SQIVND (reference sequence). The germline V and J ends were trimmed by 9 bases and 7 bases, with 16 bases remaining between them. The chain's CDR3 is CASATYLSNEQFF. The CDR3 DNA reads TGTGCCAGCGCGACCTACTTATCGAATGAGCAGTTCTTC.

In this sample, this clonotype turned up a few times. The chain employs TRBV11-1 and TRBJ2-3; 8 bases line up with TRBD1. CDR3 size: 17 residues. The trim removed 5 bases at V and 0 bases at J, leaving 10 bases unmatched. Germline V lookup: CDR1 SGHAT, CDR2 FQDESV (reference sequence). The CDR3 DNA is TGTGCCAGCAGCACCGACAGGGGAGTATCTAGCACAGATACGCAGTATTTT. Translated: CASSTDRGVSSTDTQYF. The variable domain in full, with the rest retrieved from reference TRBV11-1 and TRBJ2-3, is EAEVAQSPRYKITEKSQAVAFWCDPISGHATLYWYRQILGQGPELLVQFQDESVVDDSQLPKDRFSAERLKGVDSTLKIQPAELGDSAMYLCASSTDRGVSSTDTQYFGPGTRLTVL.

The rearrangement links TRBV7-9 to TRBJ2-7; 10 bases agree with TRBD2. This CDR3 comprises 15 residues. Germline-derived CDR1 and CDR2 are SEHNR and FQNEAQ (reference sequence). V shed 0 bases and J 3 bases; nucleotides not matched to a gene: 2. The CDR3 loop reads CASSLASGGHYEQYF. CDR3 nucleotides: TGTGCCAGCAGCTTAGCTAGCGGGGGGCACTACGAGCAGTACTTC.

V and J are TRBV7-9 and TRBJ2-1; tentative D call: TRBD2 (5 bases). Looked up from germline, CDR1 is SEHNR and CDR2 is FQNEAQ (reference sequence). The CDR3 runs 16 residues. V was shortened by 5 bases and J by 2 bases, with 16 bases between the two germline ends. In DNA form, the CDR3 reads TGTGCCAGCAGCCCCCGGGGTAGTTCGGCCTACAATGAGCAGTTCTTC. It specifies CASSPRGSSAYNEQFF. The full variable domain, completed using reference TRBV7-9 and TRBJ2-1, is DTGVSQNPRHKITKRGQNVTFRCDPISEHNRLYWYRQTLGQGPEFLTYFQNEAQLEKSRLLSDRFSAERPKGSFSTLEIQRTEQGDSAMYLCASSPRGSSAYNEQFFGPGTRLTVL.

The rearrangement links TRBV29-1 to TRBJ2-5; 11 positions match TRBD2. This CDR3 region has 16 residues. V lost 3 bases to trimming and J lost 2 bases; unmatched junction nucleotides: 8. The germline gives CDR1 SQVTM, CDR2 ANQGSEA. The CDR3 reads CSVDPGLAGSQETQYF. The CDR3 DNA reads as TGCAGCGTTGACCCAGGACTAGCGGGTAGTCAAGAGACCCAGTACTTC.